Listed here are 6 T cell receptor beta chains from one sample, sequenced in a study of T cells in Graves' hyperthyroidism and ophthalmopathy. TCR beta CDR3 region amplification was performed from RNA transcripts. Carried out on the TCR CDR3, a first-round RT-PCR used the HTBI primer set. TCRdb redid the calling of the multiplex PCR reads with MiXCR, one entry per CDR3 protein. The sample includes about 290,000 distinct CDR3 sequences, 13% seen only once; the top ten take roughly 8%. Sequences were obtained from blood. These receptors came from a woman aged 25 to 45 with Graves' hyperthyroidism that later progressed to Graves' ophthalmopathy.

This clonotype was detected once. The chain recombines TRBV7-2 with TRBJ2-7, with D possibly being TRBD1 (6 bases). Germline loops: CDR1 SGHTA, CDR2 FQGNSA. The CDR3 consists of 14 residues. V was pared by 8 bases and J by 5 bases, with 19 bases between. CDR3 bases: TGTGCCAGCTCACCAGCAGGGGTGCTGAACGAGCAGTACTTC. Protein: CASSPAGVLNEQYF.

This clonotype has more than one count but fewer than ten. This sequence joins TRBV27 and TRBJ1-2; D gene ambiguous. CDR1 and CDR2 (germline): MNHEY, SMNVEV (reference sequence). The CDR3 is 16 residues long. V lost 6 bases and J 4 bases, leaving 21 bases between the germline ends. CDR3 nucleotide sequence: TGTGCCAGCAGCTCATACCGGGCCCTGGGCCCCTATGGCTACACCTTC. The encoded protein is CASSSYRALGPYGYTF.

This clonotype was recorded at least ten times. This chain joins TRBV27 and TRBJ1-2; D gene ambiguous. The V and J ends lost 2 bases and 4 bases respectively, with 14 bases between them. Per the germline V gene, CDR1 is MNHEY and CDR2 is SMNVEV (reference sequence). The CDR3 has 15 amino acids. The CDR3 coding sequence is TGTGCCAGCAGTTTAAGGAGTAAAATGCCCTATGGCTACACCTTC. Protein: CASSLRSKMPYGYTF.

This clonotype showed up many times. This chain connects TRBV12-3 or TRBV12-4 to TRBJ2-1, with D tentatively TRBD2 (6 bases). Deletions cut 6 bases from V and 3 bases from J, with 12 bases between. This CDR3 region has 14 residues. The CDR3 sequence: CASSPGTGYNEQFF. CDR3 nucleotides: TGTGCCAGCAGCCCCGGGACTGGCTACAATGAGCAGTTCTTC.

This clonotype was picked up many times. CDR3 nucleotide sequence: TGTGCCTGGAGTGTATCGGGTTCAGCCCCAGATACGCAGTATTTT. This codes for CAWSVSGSAPDTQYF. The genes are TRBV30 and TRBJ2-3; D gene unclear. The CDR3 has 15 amino acids. V was shortened by 0 bases and J by 4 bases, with 14 bases between the two germline ends. Germline assignment: CDR1 GTSNPN and CDR2 SVGIG (reference sequence).

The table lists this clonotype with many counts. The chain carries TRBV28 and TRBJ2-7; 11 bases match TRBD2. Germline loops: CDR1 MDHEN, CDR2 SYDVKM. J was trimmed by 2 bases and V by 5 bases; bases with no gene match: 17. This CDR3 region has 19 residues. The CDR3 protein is CASSPLTLRLAGGAYEQYF. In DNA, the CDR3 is TGTGCCAGCAGTCCACTAACCCTCCGGCTAGCGGGAGGAGCCTACGAGCAGTACTTC.